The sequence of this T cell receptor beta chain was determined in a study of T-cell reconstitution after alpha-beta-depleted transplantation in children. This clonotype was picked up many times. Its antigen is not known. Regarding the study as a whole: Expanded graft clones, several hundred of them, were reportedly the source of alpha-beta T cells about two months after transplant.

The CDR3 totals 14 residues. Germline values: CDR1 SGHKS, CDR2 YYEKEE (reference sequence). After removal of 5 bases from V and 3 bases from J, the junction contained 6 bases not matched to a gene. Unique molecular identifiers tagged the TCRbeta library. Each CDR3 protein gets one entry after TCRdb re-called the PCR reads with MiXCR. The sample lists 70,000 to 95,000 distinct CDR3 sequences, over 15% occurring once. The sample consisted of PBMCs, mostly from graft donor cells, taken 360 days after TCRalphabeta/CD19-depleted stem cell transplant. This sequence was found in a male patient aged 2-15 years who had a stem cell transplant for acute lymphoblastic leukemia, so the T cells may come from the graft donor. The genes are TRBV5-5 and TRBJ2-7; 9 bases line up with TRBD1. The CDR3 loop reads CASSRRQGDYEQYF. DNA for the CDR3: TGTGCCAGCAGTCGACGACAGGGGGACTACGAGCAGTACTTC. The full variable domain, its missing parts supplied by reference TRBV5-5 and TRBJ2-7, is DAGVTQSPTHLIKTRGQQVTLRCSPISGHKSVSWYQQVLGQGPQFIFQYYEKEERGRGNFPDRFSARQFPNYSSELNVNALLLGDSALYLCASSRRQGDYEQYFGPGTRLTVT.